This T cell receptor (beta chain) was sequenced for a study of cytomegalovirus exposure and HLA in healthy donors. Study in general: The Caucasian-associated ancestry cluster contained approximately 81% of the approximately 430 genotyped donors. Findings and caveats of the study: TRBV6-2, TRBV6-3 and other indistinguishable V segments were excluded.

From germline, CDR1 is MGHRA and CDR2 YSYEKL. The CDR3 spans 15 residues. The PCR used 60 Vbeta and 13 Jbeta primers. In the original processing: In a later analysis, the count reached tens of millions of unique TCR beta chains, with 10 million to 11 million shared. Clones were read by immunoSEQ multiplex PCR, and TCRdb kept only the in-frame ones, dropping some. The V and J calls and clone size are taken from that table; D and trimming were inferred from the DNA. The table shows about 160,000 clones, with about 80% occurring only once. On this clone: What it binds is not known.

Specimen: PBMCs. The chain employs TRBV4-1 and TRBJ2-5, with a weak D call TRBD2 (5 bases). The J call may be in error: the DNA end matches TRBJ2-7 better. The TCR comes from a man under 40 in good health and CMV-seronegative. The CDR3 sequence: CASSQVGGGSYEQYF. CDR3 nucleotides: TGCGCCAGCAGCCAAGTGGGTGGAGGTTCATACGAGCAGTACTTC.